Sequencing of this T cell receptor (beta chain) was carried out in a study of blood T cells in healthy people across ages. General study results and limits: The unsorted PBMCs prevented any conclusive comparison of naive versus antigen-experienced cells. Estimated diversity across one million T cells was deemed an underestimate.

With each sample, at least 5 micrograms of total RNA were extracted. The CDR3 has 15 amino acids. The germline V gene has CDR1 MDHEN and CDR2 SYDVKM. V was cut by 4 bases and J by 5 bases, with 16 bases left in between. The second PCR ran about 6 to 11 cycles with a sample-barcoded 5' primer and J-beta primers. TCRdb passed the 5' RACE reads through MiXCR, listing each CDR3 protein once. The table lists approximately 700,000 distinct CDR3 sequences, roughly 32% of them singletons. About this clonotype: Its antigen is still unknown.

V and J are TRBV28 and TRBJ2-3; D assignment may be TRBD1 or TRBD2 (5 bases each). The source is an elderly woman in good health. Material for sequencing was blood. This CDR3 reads CASSSPGAPRDTQYF. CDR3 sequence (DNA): TGTGCCAGCAGTTCGCCCGGGGCCCCTCGAGATACGCAGTATTTT.